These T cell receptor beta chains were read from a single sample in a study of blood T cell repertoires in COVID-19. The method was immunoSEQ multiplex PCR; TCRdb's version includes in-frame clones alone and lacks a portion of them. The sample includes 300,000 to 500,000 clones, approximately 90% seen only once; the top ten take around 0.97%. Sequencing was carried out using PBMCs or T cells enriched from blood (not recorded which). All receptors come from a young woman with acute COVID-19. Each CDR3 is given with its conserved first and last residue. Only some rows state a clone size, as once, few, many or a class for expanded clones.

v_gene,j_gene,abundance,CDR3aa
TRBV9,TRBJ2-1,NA,CASSGSSGVTYNEQFF
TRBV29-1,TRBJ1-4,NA,CSVEGTGKKKLFF
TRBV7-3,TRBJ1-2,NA,CASSLDREGHGYTF
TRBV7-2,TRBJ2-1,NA,CASSLVQGHNEQFF
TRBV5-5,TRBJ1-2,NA,CASSSGQSGGYTF
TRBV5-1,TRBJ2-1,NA,CASSLAGLGLNEQFF
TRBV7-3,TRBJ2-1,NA,CASSLLAGGVYNEQFF
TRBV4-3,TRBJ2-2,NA,CASSQDRLTGLTGELFF
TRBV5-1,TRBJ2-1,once,CASSRATSGVVKQFF
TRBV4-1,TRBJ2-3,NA,CASSQVGLAADTQYF
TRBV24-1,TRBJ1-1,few,CATRAPGQGTNEAFF
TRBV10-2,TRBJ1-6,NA,CASGGGDNSPLHF
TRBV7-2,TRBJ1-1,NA,CASNPGGQLNTEAFF
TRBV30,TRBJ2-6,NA,CAWRGQAGANVLTF
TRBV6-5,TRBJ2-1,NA,CASSPTGTHNEQFF
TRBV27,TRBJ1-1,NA,CASSFSPRALTEAFF
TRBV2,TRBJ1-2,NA,CASSDAGLNGYTF
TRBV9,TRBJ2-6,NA,CASSVPRNSTGANVLTF
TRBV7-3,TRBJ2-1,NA,CASSLGTLNEQFF
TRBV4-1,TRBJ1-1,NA,CASSLTGNTEAFF
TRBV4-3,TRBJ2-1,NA,CASSPRREGNNEQFF
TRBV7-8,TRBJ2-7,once,CASSAGLAGPFYEQYF
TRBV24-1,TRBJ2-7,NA,CATSEAGFPYEQYF
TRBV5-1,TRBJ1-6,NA,CASTAATGSNSPLHF
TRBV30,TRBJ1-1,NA,CAWSVRLGGNTEAFF
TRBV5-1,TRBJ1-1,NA,CASSLIRVGNTEAFF
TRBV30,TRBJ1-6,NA,CAWSVGARGNSPLHF
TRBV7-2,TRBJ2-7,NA,CASSLASGGSYEQYF
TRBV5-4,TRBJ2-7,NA,CATKGQGAYEQYF
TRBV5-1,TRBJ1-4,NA,CASSLGDRNNEKLFF
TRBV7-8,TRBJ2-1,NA,CASSIPGQPYNEQFF
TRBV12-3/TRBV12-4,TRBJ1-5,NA,CASRTGSNQPQHF
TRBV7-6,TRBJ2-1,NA,CASSLGRGEYNEQFF
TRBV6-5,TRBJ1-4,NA,CASTPTRGTGEKLFF
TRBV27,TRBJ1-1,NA,CASSLGETGTEAFF
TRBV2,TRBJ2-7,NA,CASSYTPWDRGSPWGSYEQYF
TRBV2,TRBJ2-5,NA,CASRPGQGYETQYF
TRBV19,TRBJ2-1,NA,CASSIPRHSYNEQFF
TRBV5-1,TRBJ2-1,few,CASSRSGGARNEQFF
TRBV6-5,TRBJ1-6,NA,CASSYSESSYNSPLHF